This T cell receptor beta chain was identified during a study of shared clonotypes between healthy human individuals (dated by TCRdb to the early 2020s). Study-level background: The cohort comprised two women and a few men aged 18 to 49 years. For each donor, CD4 naive and CD4 memory were each run on three plates, CD8 naive on two plates, and CD8 memory on one plate. To estimate repertoire size and how much clonotypes are shared between individuals, the study performed deep sequencing of blood TCR repertoires from five healthy adults. To increase sequencing depth and limit assay-specific biases, TCR repertoire library preparation and sequencing were carried out by different laboratories using diverse techniques. Per donor, leukapheresis produced somewhere between about 0.8 and 9 billion PBMCs. General study outcomes and caveats: Because the study included a small number of donors, the genetic and exposure-history diversity represented was limited. Only blood was sampled, and tissue TCR repertoires likely differ from those in blood. Sharing across several donors was observed for 5% to 6.5% of naive CD4, over 3% of naive CD8, over 2% of memory CD4, and over 0.3% of memory CD8 clonotypes. Based on pairwise subsampling, the degree of clonotype sharing among donors was expected to be affected by sequencing depth. Incomplete sequencing was indicated by rarefaction of sorted-subset datasets, despite the large sequencing depth. Naive subsets generally had larger estimated clonotype richness than memory subsets did. Compared with non-shared clonotypes, clonotypes shared by all four sorted-subset donors had higher generation probabilities.

TCR CDR3 regions were amplified from genomic DNA by multiplex PCR using the deep immunoSEQ assay. Genomic DNA extracted from each cell subset was distributed evenly over all wells of several immunoSEQ 96-well plates, and each plate served as one replicate. For sorted subsets, approximately 210 ng of genomic DNA, equivalent to around 31,000 T cell genomes, went into each replicate PCR. Purified libraries were measured with a Qubit 3.0 fluorometer, size-checked on a Bioanalyzer 2100, and measured again with the KAPA Library Quantification kit. Each immunoSEQ 96-well plate was sequenced on its own single-read 150-cycle Illumina NextSeq 550 flow cell. Per the authors' processing: Because the immunoSEQ output held only junctional sequences and lacked quality scores, the filtering could not match the filtering applied to full-length reads. Sequences were annotated with PyIR, a Python wrapper for IgBLAST v1.9, using IMGT germline references to assign V/J genes and CDR3. Any read was removed if the V/J assignment was weak (E-value above 1e-6), the CDR3 was missing, or the read contained stop codons, out-of-frame junctions, or ambiguous translated residues. V3J clonotypes were defined by identical inferred V gene, J gene, and CDR3 amino acid sequence. Percentage overlap between repertoires was calculated by dividing the number of shared unique clonotypes by the size of the smaller repertoire. Repertoire richness was assessed with RTK rarefaction, the Chao1 estimator, and Recon v2.1 estimates of unobserved clonotypes. For all TCRbeta clonotypes obtained by the gDNA method from four donors, generation probabilities were computed with OLGA. TCRdb mirrors the immuneACCESS table, restricted to in-frame sequences. Some clones are absent from its copies; in checked studies, under half trace to an unresolved V gene, and the reason for the others is unknown. V and J calls and clone size are as listed in that table; D and trimming were resolved from the DNA. This sample comprises some 200,000 clones, about 69% of them detected only once. Of the sample, over 8.5% is held by the ten largest clones.

The germline V gene gives CDR1 as MNHEY and CDR2 as SVGAGI. From the cysteine through the phenylalanine, the CDR3 covers 16 amino acids. Solely the CDR3 DNA is kept, with 48 bases framed from the first base. V loses 4 bases at its end and J loses 9 bases; junction bases beyond the gene matches: 15. Points on this clone: The antigen it recognizes is unknown. Base quality data are lacking; no much larger clone is found one base away.

The donors were healthy, HIV-negative adults who had no recently reported acute infections or vaccinations. Every donor was a Caucasian adult residing in Nashville, Tennessee, USA. CD4+ T cells were enriched through magnetic negative selection, after which naive cells were positively selected on CD45RA and the remaining negative fraction served as the memory subset. After blood collection by leukapheresis, PBMCs were isolated using Ficoll-Histopaque density gradient centrifugation and then cryopreserved in the vapor phase of liquid nitrogen. Analytical flow cytometry was used to check the purity and quantity of each magnetically sorted T cell population. Each sorted fraction had its genomic DNA isolated and then quantified by UV absorbance on a Nanodrop 2000c.

The rearranged chain carries TRBV6-5 and TRBJ2-1; the junction holds 7 bases that match TRBD2. The sample was memory CD4+ T cells sorted from blood. The label giving this sample's cell subset or site can be read as: CD45RA-negative fraction. The TCR originated in a young man in good health. The CDR3 in this case is CASSFQLATGPGEQFF. In nucleotide form, the sequence is TGTGCCAGCAGTTTCCAACTAGCGACGGGGCCTGGTGAGCAGTTCTTC.